The rows below give T cell receptor beta chains drawn from one sample of a study of T cell responses to AZD1222 COVID-19 vaccine. The repertoire was sequenced with immunoSEQ multiplex PCR; TCRdb's copy has only in-frame clones and lacks some. The sample comprises about 110,000 clones, roughly 80% of which are singletons, and about 9.5% rests with the top ten. The specimen comprised peripheral blood, sampled on day 0 of AZD1222 vaccination. The receptor source for this set is an adult in good health. CDR3s include the opening cysteine and the closing phenylalanine or tryptophan. A D gene is named only where the DNA matches it firmly. Part of the rows lack a size; the others show once, few, many or a class for expanded clones.

>TRBJ2-7|-|TRBV6-5|TRBD1
TGTGCCAGCAGTTACTTTGGGACAGGGGGTTACGAGCAGTACTTC
CASSYFGTGGYEQYF
>TRBJ1-5|-|TRBV6-2/TRBV6-3|-
TGTGCCAGCAGTTATAGGGGAAGGGAAAACAATCAGCCCCAGCATTTT
CASSYRGRENNQPQHF
>TRBJ1-2|once|TRBV28|-
TGTGCCAGCAGTCCGCCTCCTACTAACTATGGCTACACCTTC
CASSPPPTNYGYTF
>TRBJ2-5|once|TRBV10-2|-
TGCGCCAGCAGGGACTATTCCTCCCTAGAGACCCAGTACTTC
CASRDYSSLETQYF
>TRBJ2-1|-|TRBV2|TRBD2
TGTGCCAGCATTCTAGCGGGAGGAGGAGAGCAGTTCTTC
CASILAGGGEQFF
>TRBJ1-3|-|TRBV7-3|-
TGTGCCAGCAGCTTAAGATGTCGGGGGGCGGTTGGAAACACCATATATTTT
CASSLRCRGAVGNTIYF
>TRBJ2-1|-|TRBV20-1|TRBD2
TGCAGTGCTAGTCTCTTGGTAGGACTAGCGGGTGATGAGCAGTTCTTC
CSASLLVGLAGDEQFF
>TRBJ1-2|once|TRBV28|-
TGTGCCAGCAGGCGGGACACCTATGGCTACACCTTC
CASRRDTYGYTF
>TRBJ2-7|once|TRBV9|-
TGTGCCAGCAGCGGTACCAAGGGGGCCTACGAGCAGTACTTC
CASSGTKGAYEQYF
>TRBJ2-2|-|TRBV7-6|TRBD1
TGTGCCAGCAGCCTACGGACAGGGGACTTGCCCGGGGAGCTGTTTTTT
CASSLRTGDLPGELFF
>TRBJ2-7|-|TRBV3-1/TRBV3-2|-
TGTGCCAGCAGCCAAGATAGGGGGCGGGGGGTCCCGTACTTC
CASSQDRGRGVPYF
>TRBJ1-6|-|TRBV4-2|-
TGTGCCAGCAGCCAAGATCGGGCCAGCCTCGGGTATTCACCCCTCCACTTT
CASSQDRASLGYSPLHF
>TRBJ1-5|-|TRBV18|-
TGTGCCAGCTCACCACAGGGAGATACTCAGCCCCAGCATTTT
CASSPQGDTQPQHF
>TRBJ2-2|-|TRBV7-7|-
TGTGCTAGCAGCCTTAATTCCAACACCGGGGAGCTGTTTTTT
CASSLNSNTGELFF
>TRBJ1-3|-|TRBV28|TRBD1
TGTGCCAGCAGGCCTGACAGGGGAATCTCTGGAAACACCATATATTTT
CASRPDRGISGNTIYF
>TRBJ1-5|-|TRBV6-4|-
TGTGCCAGCAGTGACCGGTGCTACAATCAGCCCCAGCATTTT
CASSDRCYNQPQHF
>TRBJ2-7|once|TRBV28|TRBD1
TGTGCCACCATCCTAGGACAGGGGGCCTACGAGCAGTACTTC
CATILGQGAYEQYF
>TRBJ2-2|once|TRBV11-2|TRBD2
TGTGCCAGCAGCTTAACAGCGGGGACCCTCACCGGGGAGCTGTTTTTT
CASSLTAGTLTGELFF
>TRBJ2-7|few|TRBV11-3|TRBD1
TGTGCCAGCAGCCAAGCCGGGACAGTTGACTACGAGCAGTACTTC
CASSQAGTVDYEQYF
>TRBJ1-6|-|TRBV27|-
TGTGCCAGCAGTAAGGAGGGGTTCTATAATTCACCCCTCCACTTT
CASSKEGFYNSPLHF
>TRBJ1-2|-|TRBV13|-
TGTGCCAGCAGCTTAAGAGGGGGGCCTTATGGCTACACCTTC
CASSLRGGPYGYTF
>TRBJ2-7|-|TRBV7-2|TRBD1
TGTGCCAGCAGCTCCAATACAGGGGCCTACGAGCAGTACTTC
CASSSNTGAYEQYF